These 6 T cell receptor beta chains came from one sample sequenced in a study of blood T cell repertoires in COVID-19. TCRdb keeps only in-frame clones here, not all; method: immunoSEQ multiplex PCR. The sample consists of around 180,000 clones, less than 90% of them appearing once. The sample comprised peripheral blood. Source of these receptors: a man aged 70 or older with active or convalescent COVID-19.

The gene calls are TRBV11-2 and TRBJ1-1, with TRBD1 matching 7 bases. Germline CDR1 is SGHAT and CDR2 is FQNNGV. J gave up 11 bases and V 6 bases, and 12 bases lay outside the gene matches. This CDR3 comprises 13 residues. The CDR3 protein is CASRMSNQGVAFF. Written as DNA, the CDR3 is TGTGCCAGCAGGATGTCAAACCAGGGGGTTGCTTTCTTT. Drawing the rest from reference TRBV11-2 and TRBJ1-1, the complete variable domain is EAGVAQSPRYKIIEKRQSVAFWCNPISGHATLYWYQQILGQGPKLLIQFQNNGVVDDSQLPKDRFSAERLKGVDSTLKIQPAKLEDSAVYLCASRMSNQGVAFFGQGTRLTVV.

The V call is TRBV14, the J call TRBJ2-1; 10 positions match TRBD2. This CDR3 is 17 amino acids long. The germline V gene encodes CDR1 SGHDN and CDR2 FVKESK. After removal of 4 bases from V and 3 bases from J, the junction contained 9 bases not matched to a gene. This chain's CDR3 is CASSRTVTSGLYNEQFF. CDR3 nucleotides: TGTGCCAGCAGCCGCACAGTGACTAGCGGGCTCTACAATGAGCAGTTCTTC.

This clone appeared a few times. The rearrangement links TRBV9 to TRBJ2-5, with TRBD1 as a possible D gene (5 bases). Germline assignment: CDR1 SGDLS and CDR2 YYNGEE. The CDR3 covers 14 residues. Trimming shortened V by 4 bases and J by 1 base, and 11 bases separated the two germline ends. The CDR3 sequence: CASSSYRSQETQYF. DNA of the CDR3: TGTGCCAGCAGCAGCTACAGGAGCCAAGAGACCCAGTACTTC.

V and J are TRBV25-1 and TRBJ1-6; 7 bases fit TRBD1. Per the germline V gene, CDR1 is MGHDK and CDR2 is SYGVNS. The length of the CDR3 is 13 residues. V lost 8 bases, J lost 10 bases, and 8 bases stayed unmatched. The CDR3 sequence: CASHDRVGSPLHF. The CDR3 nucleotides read TGTGCCAGCCACGACAGGGTCGGGTCACCCCTCCACTTT.

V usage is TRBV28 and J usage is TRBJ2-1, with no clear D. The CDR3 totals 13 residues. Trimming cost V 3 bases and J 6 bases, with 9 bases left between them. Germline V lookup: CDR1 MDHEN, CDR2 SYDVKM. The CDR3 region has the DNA TGTGCCAGCAGTTTTTTAGCAGTCAATGAGCAGTTCTTC. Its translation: CASSFLAVNEQFF.

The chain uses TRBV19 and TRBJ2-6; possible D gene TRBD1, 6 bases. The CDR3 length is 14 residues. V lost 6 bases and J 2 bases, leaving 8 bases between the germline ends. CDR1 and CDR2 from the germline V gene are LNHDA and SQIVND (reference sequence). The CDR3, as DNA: TGTGCCAGTAGGGACAGTCCTGGGGCCAACGTCCTGACTTTC. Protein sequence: CASRDSPGANVLTF.